This record concerns one T cell receptor beta chain sequence. Its antigen target is currently unknown. No base quality values were provided; no much bigger clone lies one nucleotide off. This sample is drawn from a study of cytomegalovirus exposure and HLA in healthy donors (dated by TCRdb to 2017 to 2019). With respect to the entire study: According to an earlier analysis of a few hundred of the donors, some 170 million T cells yielded roughly 110 million unique TCR beta sequences and approximately 280 Gb of sequence data. An early release that covered about 600 HLA-typed donors contained approximately 290 gigabases of sequencing data and 85 million to 100 million unique TCR sequences. Among the approximately 430 genotyped donors, around 79% belonged to the genetic ancestry cluster associated with self-reported Caucasian donors. The study aimed to test whether cataloging public T cell receptors could reveal signatures of past pathogen exposure. The T cell repertoires of several hundred subjects were profiled by immunosequencing and related to cytomegalovirus serostatus. A separate validation cohort of 100 to 150 different subjects was used in addition to the approximately 610-subject first cohort. High-throughput TCR immunosequencing, statistical association of individual TCRs with disease status, and machine learning were combined to predict cytomegalovirus infection status. A later analysis re-examined previously published TCR beta repertoires from more than 600 donors and added high-resolution HLA genotyping to investigate patterns of TCR occurrence. In the later analysis, no new phenotypic data were used to find candidate immune exposures; instead, reliance was placed on TCR beta sequences and their occurrence across donors. To decide whether each TCR beta V gene segment behaved as functional or pseudogenic, an earlier analysis of fewer than 750 of the donors relied on high-throughput TCR beta sequencing. Donor age, sex, ethnicity and CMV serostatus were collected together with the repertoire data. A later genetic analysis took genome-wide SNP genotypes for about three fifths of the roughly 670 donors and used that subset as a discovery cohort. Every repertoire in the discovery cohort had been generated on one and the same sequencing platform. Both class I and class II loci were covered by HLA typing, at four-digit resolution. The number of typed donors differed by locus: about 620-640 for A, B, C, DRB1 and DQB1; 522 for DQA1; approximately 600 for DPA1; and 400 to 480 for DPB1. Several DR-DQ haplotypes were handled as single units for association and clustering because linkage in the cohort was strong. On average, around 240,000 unique TCR beta nucleotide sequences were sequenced per donor among fewer than 500 genotyped donors of the cohort, with roughly 18% of those sequences being non-productive. Study-level results and caveats: Some IMGT-functional V segments, including TRBV6-2 and TRBV6-3, could not be distinguished by the 87-base-pair reads and were therefore excluded. The authors suggested that the approach could potentially be extended to other disease states and immunological phenotypes. A later genetic analysis associated a missense DCLRE1C variant with V-gene and J-gene trimming of TCR beta chains, and an independent cohort replicated the association. Strong co-occurrence of HLA alleles, especially DR and DQ, made assigning TCR associations to individual alleles difficult. For the cohort, immune exposure information was limited to CMV serostatus. A further reported finding was that TCR beta sequences accurately predicted the HLA-A and HLA-B alleles for most subjects in the first cohort. An earlier analysis of approximately 600 of the donors showed that most TCR beta V segments appeared in productive rearrangements either about 87% or about 30% of the time, which broadly matched IMGT annotations. A later analysis found that TCR association rates varied across HLA loci, with DRB1 alleles showing the most associated TCRs and HLA-C alleles the fewest. Linkage disequilibrium might explain the correlated functional status among segregating V segments, but an unknown experimental factor could not be ruled out. In this cohort, only TCR beta chains were sequenced, and detectable features were limited by the absence of alpha or paired-chain data. Approximately 16 rarely observed V segments, including chromosome 9 orphons, were excluded from the earlier analysis of a few hundred of the donors because counts were too low. A total of roughly 160 TCR beta chains were listed by the study as associated with cytomegalovirus. Sequencing depth was assumed to be roughly uniform across donors in the presence/absence analyses, though that assumption may not hold. A few of the identified cytomegalovirus-associated TCR beta chains were confirmed in vitro to be specific for cytomegalovirus antigens. At a false discovery rate of 0.05, a later analysis linked 16,951 TCR beta sequences to specific HLA alleles. Because HLA typing was unavailable for some donors at each locus, only the typed subset was used in association tests. According to a later analysis, most CMV-associated TCR beta chains appeared to be HLA-restricted, and the HLA associations seemed to be driven largely by CMV exposure. In a later genetic analysis, fewer N-insertions in productive TCRs were reported among donors in an Asian-associated ancestry cluster than the roughly 640-donor mean. Compared with equally common non-associated chains, HLA-associated TCR beta chains in a later analysis were more clonally expanded and had lower generation probabilities. In both the original and validation cohorts, the classifier was reported to diagnose cytomegalovirus status with high specificity and sensitivity. In a later analysis, several top co-occurrence clusters were reported to appear linked to parvovirus B19, influenza, CMV and Epstein-Barr virus. The sequencing pipeline was judged likely to have produced a cluster of highly shared sequence variants as a technical artifact. Most TCR sequences were seen in very few donors, while some public TCRs were found in many individuals.

The cohort consisted of 600 or so healthy bone marrow donors. At the time of sampling, every cohort member was nominally healthy, though immune exposures that went unrecorded were likely present. The donor was CMV seronegative and was included in the group of over 300 seronegative cohort members. Each donor provided a peripheral blood sample, and peripheral blood mononuclear cells were used for TCR beta sequencing. The Qiagen DNeasy Blood Extraction Kit was used to extract genomic DNA from the blood cell samples. Library generation was performed with the immunoSEQ multiplex PCR assay. For the multiplex PCR, a mixture combining 60 forward primers for TCR Vbeta segments and 13 reverse primers for TCR Jbeta segments was used. A multiplex PCR assay on genomic DNA amplified the CDR3 region of rearranged TCR beta genes. On the Illumina HiSeq System, the amplified TCR beta libraries were sequenced as 87-base-pair reads. In the source study's methods: A later analysis tallied roughly 76 million unique TCR beta chains across the approximately 670 repertoires, and around 10 million of those chains were shared by two or more donors. To remove PCR and sequencing errors, raw reads were error-corrected and collapsed into unique sequences using a nearest-neighbor algorithm that merged closely related sequences. To assign V, D and J gene segments, CDR3 sequences were aligned to IMGT reference sequences. For a sequence to be retained, a match of at least six nucleotides was required to both a V gene segment and a J gene segment. Rearrangements were called productive when the CDR3 lacked stop codons and stayed in frame with V and J; all others were non-productive. Following IMGT convention, CDR3 was defined as the stretch from the second conserved V-encoded cysteine up to the conserved J-encoded phenylalanine. In an earlier analysis of around 600 of the donors, sequences lacking an unambiguous match to a single V gene segment were excluded. An earlier analysis of several hundred of the donors called V segments functional above 56.7% productive rearrangements and segregating when the between-donor standard deviation exceeded 5%. A statistical classification framework was built for diagnosing cytomegalovirus status from the catalog of TCR beta chain sequences. A later analysis assigned V and J genes by comparing TCR nucleotide sequences with IMGT/GENE-DB human TR gene sequences. A later analysis assigned CDR3 sequences and most-parsimonious VDJ recombination scenarios with the TCRdist pipeline. In a later analysis, each TCR beta chain was defined by its CDR3 amino acid sequence together with its V-gene family, and reads lacking a unique V-gene family were excluded. As a way to deal with suspected cross-contamination and a sequencing artifact, a later analysis dropped 640 or so nucleotide sequences that were highly shared and had low generation probability. In a later analysis, a clonal expansion index was calculated for each public chain from normalized within-repertoire ranks of inferred template counts. Generation probabilities in a later analysis came from a VDJ recombination model fitted to out-of-frame rearrangements, and those results were checked against IGoR. In a later analysis, hypergeometric tests were used to score TCR-TCR, TCR-HLA and TCR-CMV co-occurrence, with a repertoire-size bias correction applied to TCR pairs. To estimate false discovery rates, a later analysis permuted the HLA or CMV assignments 20 times. A later analysis grouped co-occurring TCRs with DBSCAN, adding TCRdist sequence similarity when clustering within HLA-allele-positive subsets. Repertoires with fewer than 30,000 or more than 120,000 public chains were left out of co-occurrence clustering, as were a handful of repertoires with anomalous nucleotide sharing. TCRdb took over this immuneACCESS table, retaining in-frame rearrangements with V and J assigned. Such tables are incomplete; in checked studies, under half of the missing clones stem from an unresolved V gene, and the remainder is unexplained. That table furnishes V, J and clone size, whereas the DNA furnished D and trimming. The sample table contains roughly 160,000 clones; only one count was recorded for around 79% of them. About 2% of the sample lies in the top ten.

V trim: 3 bases; J trim: 6 bases; unmatched bases: 11. Based on the germline V gene (reference sequence), the CDR1 and CDR2 sequences are LNHNV and YYDKDF. The CDR3 measures 16 amino acids from cysteine to phenylalanine. Here the CDR3 DNA is all that survives: 48 bases in frame from base 1. The sample taken for sequencing was PBMCs. The sequence joins TRBV15 to TRBJ1-5, and TRBD1 aligns with 7 junction nucleotides. The origin of this receptor is a man in his forties in good health and CMV-seronegative. The CDR3 protein is CATSRGSDRVVQPQHF. The nucleotides are TGTGCCACCAGCAGGGGGTCCGACAGGGTCGTTCAGCCCCAGCATTTT.